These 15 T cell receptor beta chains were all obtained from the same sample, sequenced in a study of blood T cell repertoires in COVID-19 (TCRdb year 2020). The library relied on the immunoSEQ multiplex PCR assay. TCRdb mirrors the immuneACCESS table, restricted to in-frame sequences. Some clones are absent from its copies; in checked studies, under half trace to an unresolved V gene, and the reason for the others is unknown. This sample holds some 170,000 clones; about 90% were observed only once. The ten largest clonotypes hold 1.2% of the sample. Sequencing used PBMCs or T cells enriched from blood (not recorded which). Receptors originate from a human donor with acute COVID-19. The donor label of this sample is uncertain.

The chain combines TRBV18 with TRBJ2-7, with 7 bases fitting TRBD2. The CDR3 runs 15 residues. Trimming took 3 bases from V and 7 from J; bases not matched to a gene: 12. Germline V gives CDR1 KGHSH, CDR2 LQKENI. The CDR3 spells CASSPQRDEIVEQYF. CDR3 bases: TGTGCCAGCTCACCCCAGCGGGATGAAATCGTTGAGCAGTACTTC. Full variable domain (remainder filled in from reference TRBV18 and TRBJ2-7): NAGVMQNPRHLVRRRGQEARLRCSPMKGHSHVYWYRQLPEEGLKFMVYLQKENIIDESGMPKERFSAEFPKEGPSILRIQQVVRGDSAAYFCASSPQRDEIVEQYFGPGTRLTVT.

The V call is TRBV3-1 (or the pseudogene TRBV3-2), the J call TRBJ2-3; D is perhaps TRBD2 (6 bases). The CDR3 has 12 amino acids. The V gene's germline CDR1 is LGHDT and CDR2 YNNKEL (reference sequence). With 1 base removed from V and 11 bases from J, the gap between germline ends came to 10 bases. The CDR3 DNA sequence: TGTGCCAGCAGCCAAGCTGGGCGGGGGCAGTATTTT. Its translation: CASSQAGRGQYF.

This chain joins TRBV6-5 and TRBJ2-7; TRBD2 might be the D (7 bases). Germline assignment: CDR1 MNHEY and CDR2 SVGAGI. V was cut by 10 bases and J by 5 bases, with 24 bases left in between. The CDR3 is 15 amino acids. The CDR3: CAIQRGGPTKNEQYF. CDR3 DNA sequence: TGTGCCATCCAGAGGGGGGGGCCCACCAAGAACGAGCAGTACTTC.

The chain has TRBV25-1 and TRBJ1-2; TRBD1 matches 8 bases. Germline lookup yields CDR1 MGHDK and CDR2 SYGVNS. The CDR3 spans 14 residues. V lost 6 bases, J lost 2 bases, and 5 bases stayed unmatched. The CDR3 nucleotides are TGTGCCAGCAGACAGACAGGGGCCAACTATGGCTACACCTTC. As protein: CASRQTGANYGYTF.

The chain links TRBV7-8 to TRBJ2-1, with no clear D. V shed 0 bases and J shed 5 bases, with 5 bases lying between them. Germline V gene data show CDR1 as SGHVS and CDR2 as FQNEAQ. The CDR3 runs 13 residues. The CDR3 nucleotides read TGTGCCAGCAGCTTAGCGTATAACAATGAGCAGTTCTTC. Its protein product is CASSLAYNNEQFF.

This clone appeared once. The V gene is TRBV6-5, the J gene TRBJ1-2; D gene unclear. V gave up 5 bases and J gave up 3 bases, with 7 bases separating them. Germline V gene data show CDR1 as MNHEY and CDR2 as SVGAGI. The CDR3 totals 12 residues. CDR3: CASSPGYYGYTF. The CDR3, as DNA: TGTGCCAGCAGTCCTGGCTACTATGGCTACACCTTC.

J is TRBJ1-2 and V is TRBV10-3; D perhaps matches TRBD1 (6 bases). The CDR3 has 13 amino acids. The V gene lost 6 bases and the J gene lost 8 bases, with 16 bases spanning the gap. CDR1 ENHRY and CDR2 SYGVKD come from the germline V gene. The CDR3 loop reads CAIRGTTGKGYTF. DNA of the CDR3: TGTGCCATCAGAGGCACAACAGGGAAGGGCTACACCTTC.

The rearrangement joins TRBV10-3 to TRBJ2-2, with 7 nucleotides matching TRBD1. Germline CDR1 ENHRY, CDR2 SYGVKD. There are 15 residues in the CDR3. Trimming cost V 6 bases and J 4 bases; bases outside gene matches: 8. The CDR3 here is CAISFRDRGTGELFF. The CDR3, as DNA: TGTGCCATCAGCTTCCGGGACAGAGGCACCGGGGAGCTGTTTTTT.

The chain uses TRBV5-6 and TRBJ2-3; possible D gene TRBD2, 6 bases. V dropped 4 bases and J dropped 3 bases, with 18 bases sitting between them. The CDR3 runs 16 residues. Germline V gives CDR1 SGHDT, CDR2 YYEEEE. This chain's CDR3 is CASSGFWASETDTQYF. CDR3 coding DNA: TGTGCCAGCAGCGGGTTCTGGGCTAGCGAAACAGATACGCAGTATTTT.

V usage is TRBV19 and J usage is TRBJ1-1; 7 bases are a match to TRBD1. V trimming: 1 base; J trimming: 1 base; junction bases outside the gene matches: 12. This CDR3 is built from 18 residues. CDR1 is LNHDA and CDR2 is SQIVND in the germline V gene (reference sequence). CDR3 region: CASSIGPTGRYANTEAFF. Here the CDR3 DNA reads TGTGCCAGTAGTATAGGCCCGACAGGGAGGTATGCGAACACTGAAGCTTTCTTT.

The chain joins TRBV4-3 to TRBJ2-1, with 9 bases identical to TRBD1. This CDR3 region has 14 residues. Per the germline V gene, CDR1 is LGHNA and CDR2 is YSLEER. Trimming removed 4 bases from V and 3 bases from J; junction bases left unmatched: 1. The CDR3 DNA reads TGCGCCAGCAGCCGGGGACAGGGCTACAATGAGCAGTTCTTC. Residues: CASSRGQGYNEQFF.

The CDR3 nucleotides are TGTGCCAGTAGTATCTGGGAGGCCGGGGAGCTGTTTTTT. Amino acids: CASSIWEAGELFF. The chain combines TRBV19 with TRBJ2-2; the D gene is possibly TRBD2 (6 bases). The germline gives CDR1 LNHDA, CDR2 SQIVND (reference sequence). V lost 3 bases and J lost 6, with 8 bases in between. The CDR3 covers 13 residues.

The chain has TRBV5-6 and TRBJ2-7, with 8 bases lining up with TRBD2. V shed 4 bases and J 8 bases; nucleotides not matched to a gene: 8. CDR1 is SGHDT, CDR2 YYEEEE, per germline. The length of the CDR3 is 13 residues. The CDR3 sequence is CASSKGTSTQQYF. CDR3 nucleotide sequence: TGTGCCAGCAGCAAAGGGACTAGTACCCAGCAGTACTTC.

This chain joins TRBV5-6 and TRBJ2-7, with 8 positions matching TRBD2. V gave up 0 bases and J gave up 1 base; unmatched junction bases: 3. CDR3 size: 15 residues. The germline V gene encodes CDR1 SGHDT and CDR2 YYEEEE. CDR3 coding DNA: TGTGCCAGCAGCTTGGGGGCGGGGGGTTCCTACGAGCAGTACTTC. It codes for CASSLGAGGSYEQYF.

This chain's CDR3 is CASSAGTPSSYNSPLHF. CDR3 DNA sequence: TGTGCCAGCAGCGCCGGGACTCCTAGCTCCTATAATTCACCCCTCCACTTT. The chain is built from TRBV9 and TRBJ1-6; possibly TRBD1 for D (5 bases). The V gene lost 3 bases and the J gene lost 0 bases, with 13 bases spanning the gap. CDR1 is SGDLS, CDR2 YYNGEE, per germline. There are 17 residues in the CDR3.